The rows below give T cell receptor beta chains drawn from one sample of a study of chemoradiotherapy in HPV16-positive cancers. Method: immunoSEQ multiplex PCR; TCRdb's copy keeps in-frame clones and lacks some. Of about 4,000 clones in the sample, 75% were seen once. Specimen collection occurred from a patient who underwent chemoradiotherapy. Source of these receptors: a human donor with HPV-associated anogenital cancer. CDR3s include the opening cysteine and the closing phenylalanine or tryptophan. D genes are given only for firm matches. Clone size, where shown, is once, few, many, or a class for clones that have expanded.

v_gene: TRBV7-9; j_gene: TRBJ2-7; abundance: .; d_gene: TRBD1; CDR3nt: TGTGCCAGCAGAGACGGGACAGGGAACTACGAGCAGTACTTC; CDR3aa: CASRDGTGNYEQYF
v_gene: TRBV6-5; j_gene: TRBJ2-1; abundance: .; d_gene: .; CDR3nt: TGTGCCAGCAGTTACGACTCCTACAATGAGCAGTTCTTC; CDR3aa: CASSYDSYNEQFF
v_gene: TRBV7-3; j_gene: TRBJ2-5; abundance: .; d_gene: TRBD2; CDR3nt: TGTGCCAGCAGCTCGGCGGGGGAGGAGACCCAGTACTTC; CDR3aa: CASSSAGEETQYF
v_gene: TRBV2; j_gene: TRBJ2-3; abundance: .; d_gene: TRBD1; CDR3nt: TGTGCCAGCAGTGAAGCGCAAGGGGGCGCAGATACGCAGTATTTT; CDR3aa: CASSEAQGGADTQYF
v_gene: TRBV20-1; j_gene: TRBJ1-1; abundance: .; d_gene: .; CDR3nt: TGCAGTGCTAGAGGGACAGTAGAAGCTTTCTTT; CDR3aa: CSARGTVEAFF
v_gene: TRBV30; j_gene: TRBJ2-2; abundance: .; d_gene: .; CDR3nt: TGTGCCTGGATACCCCCGGGCAGGGGGGCCGGGGAGCTGTTTTTT; CDR3aa: CAWIPPGRGAGELFF
v_gene: TRBV5-1; j_gene: TRBJ1-2; abundance: .; d_gene: .; CDR3nt: TGCGCCAGCAGCTTGGACAGGAACTATGGCTACACCTTC; CDR3aa: CASSLDRNYGYTF
v_gene: TRBV5-6; j_gene: TRBJ2-5; abundance: .; d_gene: .; CDR3nt: TGTGCCAGCAGCTTGCTCCTTCAAGAGACCCAGTACTTC; CDR3aa: CASSLLLQETQYF
v_gene: TRBV5-6; j_gene: TRBJ1-2; abundance: .; d_gene: TRBD1; CDR3nt: TGTGCCAGCAGCTGGCTGGACAGGGATGGCTACACCTTC; CDR3aa: CASSWLDRDGYTF
v_gene: TRBV19; j_gene: TRBJ2-7; abundance: .; d_gene: .; CDR3nt: TGTGCCAGTAGTAAAGGCTTCTCCTACGAGCAGTACTTC; CDR3aa: CASSKGFSYEQYF
v_gene: TRBV18; j_gene: TRBJ2-7; abundance: few; d_gene: .; CDR3nt: TGTGCCAGCTCACCATCGCAGGGCTACGAGCAGTACTTC; CDR3aa: CASSPSQGYEQYF
v_gene: TRBV7-7; j_gene: TRBJ2-3; abundance: .; d_gene: TRBD2; CDR3nt: TGTGCTAGCAGCTTAGCGGGGGGCGTCACAGATACGCAGTATTTT; CDR3aa: CASSLAGGVTDTQYF
v_gene: TRBV5-5; j_gene: TRBJ1-1; abundance: .; d_gene: .; CDR3nt: TGTGCCAGCAGCTTGTGGAGGGGGGGGACTGAAGCTTTCTTT; CDR3aa: CASSLWRGGTEAFF
v_gene: TRBV4-2; j_gene: TRBJ1-5; abundance: .; d_gene: TRBD1; CDR3nt: TGTGCCAGCAGCCGAAACCCGGGACAGGATTATCAGCCCCAGCATTTT; CDR3aa: CASSRNPGQDYQPQHF
v_gene: TRBV28; j_gene: TRBJ1-1; abundance: once; d_gene: TRBD1; CDR3nt: TGTGCCAGCAGTTTAGACAGGGCTACTGGGGCTTTCTTT; CDR3aa: CASSLDRATGAFF
v_gene: TRBV6-1; j_gene: TRBJ2-3; abundance: .; d_gene: .; CDR3nt: TGTGCCAGCCGTCTGTTCGGCGGGGGCATAGATACGCAGTATTTT; CDR3aa: CASRLFGGGIDTQYF
v_gene: TRBV5-8; j_gene: TRBJ2-3; abundance: .; d_gene: TRBD1; CDR3nt: TGTGCCAGCAGCTTGGTCGCGGGACAGGGGATCAGGGATACGCAGTATTTT; CDR3aa: CASSLVAGQGIRDTQYF
v_gene: TRBV29-1; j_gene: TRBJ1-1; abundance: .; d_gene: .; CDR3nt: TGCAGCGTTGAGGCAGGGGCGTTAACTGAAGCTTTCTTT; CDR3aa: CSVEAGALTEAFF
v_gene: TRBV9; j_gene: TRBJ2-1; abundance: few; d_gene: .; CDR3nt: TGTGCCAGCAGCGCCATCGGACTAAAGGAGGCTGAGCAGTTCTTC; CDR3aa: CASSAIGLKEAEQFF
v_gene: TRBV28; j_gene: TRBJ2-7; abundance: .; d_gene: .; CDR3nt: TGTGCCAGCGGACTTTTCTACGAGCAGTACTTC; CDR3aa: CASGLFYEQYF
v_gene: TRBV15; j_gene: TRBJ2-6; abundance: .; d_gene: .; CDR3nt: TGTGCCACCAGCAGTCAGCAGGGATCTGGGGCCAACGTCCTGACTTTC; CDR3aa: CATSSQQGSGANVLTF
v_gene: TRBV5-1; j_gene: TRBJ2-7; abundance: .; d_gene: TRBD1; CDR3nt: TGCGCCAGCAGCACGACAGGGGGTCCTTACGAGCAGTACTTC; CDR3aa: CASSTTGGPYEQYF
v_gene: TRBV27; j_gene: TRBJ1-2; abundance: .; d_gene: .; CDR3nt: TGTGCCAGCAGTTGGGGACCGAGCCTCGGCTACACCTTC; CDR3aa: CASSWGPSLGYTF
v_gene: TRBV4-3; j_gene: TRBJ1-3; abundance: .; d_gene: .; CDR3nt: TGCGCCAGCAGCCAAGATTCCCCCGGGTTCCCTGGAAACACCATATATTTT; CDR3aa: CASSQDSPGFPGNTIYF
v_gene: TRBV5-1; j_gene: TRBJ1-2; abundance: .; d_gene: TRBD1; CDR3nt: TGCGCCAGCAGCCCGGGGGACAGGGGACGGCAGGGTGGCTACACCTTC; CDR3aa: CASSPGDRGRQGGYTF
v_gene: TRBV7-9; j_gene: TRBJ1-6; abundance: .; d_gene: TRBD1; CDR3nt: TGTGCCAGCAGCCGATCGGGACAGCTCGCACCTTCACCCCTCCACTTT; CDR3aa: CASSRSGQLAPSPLHF
v_gene: TRBV6-1; j_gene: TRBJ2-3; abundance: .; d_gene: TRBD2; CDR3nt: TGTGCCAGCAGTGTTCTAGCGGGAGACCCCCGGCGCACAGATACGCAGTATTTT; CDR3aa: CASSVLAGDPRRTDTQYF
v_gene: TRBV29-1; j_gene: TRBJ2-7; abundance: .; d_gene: .; CDR3nt: TGCAGCGTGAGGGACACCGGCTACGAGCAGTACTTC; CDR3aa: CSVRDTGYEQYF
v_gene: TRBV11-1; j_gene: TRBJ2-5; abundance: few; d_gene: .; CDR3nt: TGTGCCAGCAGGGCTTCTGGGGAGGAGACCCAGTACTTC; CDR3aa: CASRASGEETQYF
v_gene: TRBV15; j_gene: TRBJ1-2; abundance: .; d_gene: .; CDR3nt: TGTGCCACCAGCAGGGTCCTGATTAGCGGTGGTGGCGATGGCTACACCTTC; CDR3aa: CATSRVLISGGGDGYTF
v_gene: TRBV7-9; j_gene: TRBJ2-6; abundance: .; d_gene: .; CDR3nt: TGTGCCAGCAGCTTAGCGGGGGGGCGCTCTGGGGCCAACGTCCTGACTTTC; CDR3aa: CASSLAGGRSGANVLTF
v_gene: TRBV5-6; j_gene: TRBJ2-6; abundance: few; d_gene: .; CDR3nt: TGTGCCAGCAGAAGATCTGGGGCCAACGTCCTGACTTTC; CDR3aa: CASRRSGANVLTF
v_gene: TRBV9; j_gene: TRBJ2-3; abundance: .; d_gene: .; CDR3nt: TGTGCCAGCAGCGCCTCGGGGCACCCAGATACGCAGTATTTT; CDR3aa: CASSASGHPDTQYF
v_gene: TRBV11-3; j_gene: TRBJ2-1; abundance: large; d_gene: .; CDR3nt: TGTGCCAGCAGCTTATCAGTAGGTTTGAATGAGCAGTTCTTC; CDR3aa: CASSLSVGLNEQFF
v_gene: TRBV19; j_gene: TRBJ1-2; abundance: .; d_gene: .; CDR3nt: TGTGCCAGTGGACAATACCATGGCTACACCTTC; CDR3aa: CASGQYHGYTF
v_gene: TRBV14; j_gene: TRBJ2-3; abundance: .; d_gene: .; CDR3nt: TGTGCCAGCAGCCAATCGGGGGCCGGGACAGATACGCAGTATTTT; CDR3aa: CASSQSGAGTDTQYF
v_gene: TRBV30; j_gene: TRBJ2-2; abundance: .; d_gene: TRBD1; CDR3nt: TGTGCCTGGAGTGCGGGACAGGCGAACACCGGGGAGCTGTTTTTT; CDR3aa: CAWSAGQANTGELFF
v_gene: TRBV4-2; j_gene: TRBJ2-5; abundance: .; d_gene: .; CDR3nt: TGTGCCAGCAGCCAAGGTGGTCGTGGGGAAGAGACCCAGTACTTC; CDR3aa: CASSQGGRGEETQYF
v_gene: TRBV5-1; j_gene: TRBJ1-4; abundance: .; d_gene: TRBD1; CDR3nt: TGCGCCAGCAGTCCCCGCGACAGGGTTGTCCGAGGGGATGAAAAACTGTTTTTT; CDR3aa: CASSPRDRVVRGDEKLFF
v_gene: TRBV2; j_gene: TRBJ1-6; abundance: .; d_gene: .; CDR3nt: TGTGCCAGCCGGGGTCAGGGATTGAGTTCACCCCTCCACTTT; CDR3aa: CASRGQGLSSPLHF
v_gene: TRBV19; j_gene: TRBJ2-3; abundance: .; d_gene: TRBD2; CDR3nt: TGTGCCAGTAGGACTAGCGGGGGCGGGGGCACAGATACGCAGTATTTT; CDR3aa: CASRTSGGGGTDTQYF
v_gene: TRBV11-3; j_gene: TRBJ2-7; abundance: .; d_gene: .; CDR3nt: TGTGCCAGCAGCTTAGGGGGGAAGTACGAGCAGTACTTC; CDR3aa: CASSLGGKYEQYF
v_gene: TRBV4-2; j_gene: TRBJ2-5; abundance: .; d_gene: TRBD2; CDR3nt: TGTGCCAGCAGCCCGGGACTAGCGGGGCAGGAGACCCAGTACTTC; CDR3aa: CASSPGLAGQETQYF
v_gene: TRBV5-1; j_gene: TRBJ2-3; abundance: .; d_gene: .; CDR3nt: TGCGCCAGCAGCTTGTTGGGCGGCTCCACAGATACGCAGTATTTT; CDR3aa: CASSLLGGSTDTQYF
v_gene: TRBV6-1; j_gene: TRBJ1-2; abundance: .; d_gene: .; CDR3nt: TGTGCCAGCAGGATGACAGATGGCTACACCTTC; CDR3aa: CASRMTDGYTF
v_gene: TRBV10-2; j_gene: TRBJ1-2; abundance: .; d_gene: TRBD1; CDR3nt: TGCGCCACCACCCAGGGGGTTGGGAACTATGGCTACACCTTC; CDR3aa: CATTQGVGNYGYTF
v_gene: TRBV30; j_gene: TRBJ2-7; abundance: few; d_gene: TRBD2; CDR3nt: TGTGCCTGGAGTGTTCCCACTAGCGTAAGCGAGCAGTACTTC; CDR3aa: CAWSVPTSVSEQYF
v_gene: TRBV6-1; j_gene: TRBJ1-5; abundance: .; d_gene: TRBD1; CDR3nt: TGTGCCAGCACCGCTGGACAGGTTAGCAATCAGCCCCAGCATTTT; CDR3aa: CASTAGQVSNQPQHF
v_gene: TRBV30; j_gene: TRBJ1-3; abundance: once; d_gene: .; CDR3nt: TGTGCCTGGAGGAGAGAAAACACCATATATTTT; CDR3aa: CAWRRENTIYF
v_gene: TRBV19; j_gene: TRBJ1-2; abundance: .; d_gene: .; CDR3nt: TGTGCCAGTAGTAGAACGGGGGGCTATGGCTACACCTTC; CDR3aa: CASSRTGGYGYTF
v_gene: TRBV27; j_gene: TRBJ2-7; abundance: .; d_gene: .; CDR3nt: TGTGCCAGCACCCCGACCGGGACACGGAGGGCGGGCTACGAGCAGTACTTC; CDR3aa: CASTPTGTRRAGYEQYF
v_gene: TRBV28; j_gene: TRBJ2-3; abundance: .; d_gene: TRBD2; CDR3nt: TGTGCCAGCAGTTTATCCCCGGGACTAGCGGGGAGGGGTACGCAGTATTTT; CDR3aa: CASSLSPGLAGRGTQYF
v_gene: TRBV5-1; j_gene: TRBJ2-2; abundance: few; d_gene: TRBD1; CDR3nt: TGCGCCACCAACAGGGGGTCTGAGACCGGGGAGCTGTTTTTT; CDR3aa: CATNRGSETGELFF
v_gene: TRBV18; j_gene: TRBJ2-1; abundance: .; d_gene: TRBD2; CDR3nt: TGTGCCAGCTCACAATATAGCGGGGGGGCCTACAATGAGCAGTTCTTC; CDR3aa: CASSQYSGGAYNEQFF
v_gene: TRBV5-4; j_gene: TRBJ1-4; abundance: .; d_gene: .; CDR3nt: TGTGCCAGCAGCTCCGGGAAACAGGCGTCGGGAAAACTGTTTTTT; CDR3aa: CASSSGKQASGKLFF
v_gene: TRBV28; j_gene: TRBJ1-1; abundance: .; d_gene: .; CDR3nt: TGTGCCAGCATGCGGGGAATGAACACTGAAGCTTTCTTT; CDR3aa: CASMRGMNTEAFF